This T cell receptor beta chain emerged from a study of blood T cell repertoires in COVID-19. Study background: Material from acute and convalescent COVID-19 was sourced from the United States, Italy and Spain. T cells, B-cell-depleted T cells, or PBMCs provided the cDNA or gDNA that served as material.

The CDR3 runs 15 residues. Germline V lookup: CDR1 LNHDA, CDR2 SQIVND (reference sequence). V lost 6 bases to trimming and J lost 3 bases; unmatched junction nucleotides: 7. Authors' analysis steps: Estimation of nucleated cell counts relied on the amplification of reference gene primers. Data came from immunoSEQ multiplex PCR; TCRdb stores just in-frame clones and leaves some out. V and J calls and clone size are as listed in that table; D and trimming were resolved from the DNA. The sample records some 200,000 clones, under 90% being singletons. What was sequenced was peripheral blood. This receptor was taken from a woman of 80 years or more with active or convalescent COVID-19. This chain joins TRBV19 and TRBJ1-3, with 8 bases matching TRBD1. The CDR3 here is CASRTGDKLGNTIYF. The DNA for the CDR3 is TGTGCCAGTAGGACAGGGGACAAACTTGGAAACACCATATATTTT.